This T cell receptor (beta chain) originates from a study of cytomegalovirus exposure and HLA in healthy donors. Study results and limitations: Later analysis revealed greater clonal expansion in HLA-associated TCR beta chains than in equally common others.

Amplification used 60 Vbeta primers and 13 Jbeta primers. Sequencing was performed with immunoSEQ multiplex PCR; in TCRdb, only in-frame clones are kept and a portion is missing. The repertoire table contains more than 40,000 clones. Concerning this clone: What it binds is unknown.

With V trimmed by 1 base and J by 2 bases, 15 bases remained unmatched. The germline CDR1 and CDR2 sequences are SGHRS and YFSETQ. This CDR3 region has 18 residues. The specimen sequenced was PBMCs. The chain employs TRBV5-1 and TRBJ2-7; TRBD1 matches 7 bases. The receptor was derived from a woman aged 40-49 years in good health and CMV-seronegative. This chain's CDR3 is CASSLRSPGTAIPYEQYF. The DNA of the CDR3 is TGCGCCAGCAGCTTGCGCTCCCCTGGGACAGCTATTCCCTACGAGCAGTACTTC.